These 10 T cell receptor beta chains were sequenced from one sample in a study of shared clonotypes between healthy human individuals. Naive CD8 cells comprised CD45RO-negative, CCR7-positively selected cells, excluding terminally differentiated effector memory CD45RA+ cells. Sequencing was performed with immunoSEQ multiplex PCR; in TCRdb, only in-frame clones are kept and a portion is missing. This sample carries about 2.2 million clones, roughly 93% of them seen once, and the ten largest clones take over 1.5%. Sequenced material: naive CD8+ T cells from PBMCs. These TCRs come from a man between 18 and 35 years old in good health. Some clones in this sample may be carry-over from other donors' samples.

This chain joins TRBV15 and TRBJ2-2; 9 nucleotides align to TRBD1. From germline, CDR1 is LNHNV and CDR2 YYDKDF (reference sequence). This CDR3 is 17 amino acids long. The trim removed 2 bases at V and 6 bases at J, leaving 10 bases unmatched. CDR3 DNA: TGTGCCACCAGCAGAACGCCGGGACAGGGAAGGGCCGGGGAGCTGTTTTTT. Protein: CATSRTPGQGRAGELFF.

V usage is TRBV7-9 and J usage is TRBJ2-7, with unresolved D. The CDR3 contains 12 residues. Trimming removed 10 bases at V and 5 bases at J, with 15 bases between. Per germline, CDR1 SEHNR and CDR2 FQNEAQ (reference sequence). The CDR3 loop reads CATPMGANEQYF. In DNA form, the CDR3 reads TGTGCCACGCCTATGGGCGCGAACGAGCAGTACTTC. The entire variable domain, with the rest obtained from reference TRBV7-9 and TRBJ2-7, is as follows: DTGVSQNPRHKITKRGQNVTFRCDPISEHNRLYWYRQTLGQGPEFLTYFQNEAQLEKSRLLSDRFSAERPKGSFSTLEIQRTEQGDSAMYLCATPMGANEQYFGPGTRLTVT.

This chain joins TRBV6-5 and TRBJ2-1, with D possibly TRBD2 on 6 matching bases. The CDR3 contains 13 residues. V lost 7 bases and J 9 bases, leaving 16 bases between the germline ends. The germline V gene has CDR1 MNHEY and CDR2 SVGAGI. The CDR3 sequence: CASKEGITGEQFF. Written as DNA, the CDR3 is TGTGCCAGCAAGGAGGGGATCACGGGTGAGCAGTTCTTC.

The chain links TRBV7-9 to TRBJ2-1; 8 bases are shared with TRBD2. Looked up from germline, CDR1 is SEHNR and CDR2 is FQNEAQ (reference sequence). The V segment lost 3 bases and the J segment 4 bases; nucleotides outside the gene matches: 2. The CDR3 is made up of 14 amino acids. The CDR3 loop is CASSFSGRYNEQFF. In DNA form, the CDR3 reads TGTGCCAGCAGCTTCAGCGGGAGATACAATGAGCAGTTCTTC. Full variable domain (missing parts from reference TRBV7-9 and TRBJ2-1): DTGVSQNPRHKITKRGQNVTFRCDPISEHNRLYWYRQTLGQGPEFLTYFQNEAQLEKSRLLSDRFSAERPKGSFSTLEIQRTEQGDSAMYLCASSFSGRYNEQFFGPGTRLTVL.

The chain recombines TRBV19 with TRBJ2-7; maybe TRBD1 (6 bases). CDR1 is LNHDA and CDR2 is SQIVND in the germline V gene (reference sequence). V gave up 5 bases and J gave up 5 bases, with 13 bases separating them. This CDR3 is 13 amino acids long. Written as DNA, the CDR3 is TGTGCCAGTAGTTATTATTCAGGGGACGAGCAGTACTTC. Protein: CASSYYSGDEQYF.

J is TRBJ1-3 and V is TRBV7-6, with no clear D. Germline assignment: CDR1 SGHVS and CDR2 FNYEAQ. This CDR3 comprises 15 residues. Between the trimmed V and J ends, which lost 5 bases and 0 bases, there was a span of 11 bases. CDR3 DNA sequence: TGTGCCAGCAGCCCCGGACGGCTCTCTGGAAACACCATATATTTT. This translates into CASSPGRLSGNTIYF.

The sample holds a few counts of this clone. The CDR3 reads CASLDGNYEQYF. The CDR3 DNA reads as TGTGCCAGCTTGGACGGAAACTACGAGCAGTACTTC. V is TRBV28 and J is TRBJ2-7, with D uncertain. CDR3 length: 12 amino acids. CDR1 and CDR2 from the germline V gene are MDHEN and SYDVKM. With 8 bases removed from V and 3 bases from J, the gap between germline ends came to 11 bases.

Turning to this clone: The same CDR3 can be traced to other DNA sequences in this sample. The chain employs TRBV28 and TRBJ2-7; D not resolved. Trimming took off 5 bases at V and 3 bases at J, with 5 bases between the two ends. This CDR3 comprises 11 residues. Germline-derived CDR1 and CDR2 are MDHEN and SYDVKM. CDR3 residues: CASSLDYEQYF. The DNA for the CDR3 is TGTGCCAGCAGTCTTGACTACGAGCAGTACTTC.

This chain joins TRBV7-9 and TRBJ2-7, with 8 bases lining up with TRBD1. The CDR3 runs 16 residues. V shed 4 bases, J shed 1 base, and the junction held 9 bases outside the gene matches. The germline gives CDR1 SEHNR, CDR2 FQNEAQ (reference sequence). This CDR3 reads CASSYIGQGGSYEQYF. In DNA, the CDR3 is TGTGCCAGCAGCTATATTGGACAGGGTGGGTCCTACGAGCAGTACTTC.

This sequence joins TRBV6-1 and TRBJ1-3, with D perhaps TRBD1 (5 bases). The CDR3 length is 19 residues. Trimming stripped 4 bases from V and 0 bases from J, with 22 bases between. The germline gives CDR1 MNHNS, CDR2 SASEGT. The CDR3 DNA follows: TGTGCCAGCAGTGGAATCCCTCCGCGGTGGGACGGCTCTGGAAACACCATATATTTT. It yields the protein CASSGIPPRWDGSGNTIYF.